This T cell receptor (beta chain) was documented in a study of blood T cell repertoires in COVID-19. Looking at the study overall: The cDNA or gDNA used as material had been derived from T cells, B-cell-depleted T cells, or PBMCs.

Germline-derived CDR1 and CDR2 are MRHNA and SNTAGT. CDR3 length: 15 amino acids. The ends lost 6 bases at V and 3 bases at J; junction bases unmatched: 6. As processed by the authors: Nucleated cell number was recorded as an estimate derived from reference gene primer amplification. TCRdb's table, derived via immunoSEQ multiplex PCR, lists solely in-frame clones and lacks some. Clonal size and the V and J genes are those of that table, whereas D and trimming came from the DNA. The profile shows roughly 110,000 clones, 75% to 90% of them singletons. This clone appeared once. This TCR came from a woman aged 70-85 years with acute or convalescent COVID-19. V and J are TRBV6-4 and TRBJ1-5, with TRBD1 matching over 9 bases. Input material: peripheral blood. CDR3 residues: CASRRDRANNQPQHF. The CDR3 region has the DNA TGTGCCAGCAGGAGGGACAGGGCCAACAATCAGCCCCAGCATTTT.